This is a list of T cell receptor beta chains from one sample in a study of radiotherapy plus CTLA-4 blockade in lung cancer. Sequenced by immunoSEQ multiplex PCR; TCRdb stores in-frame clones only, minus some. Of approximately 80,000 clones detected, 70% to 85% appear once; the ten largest clones hold 8% to 10%. This specimen was peripheral blood, taken from a patient treated with radiotherapy plus ipilimumab. The origin of the receptors is a human donor with non-small cell lung cancer whose response to radiotherapy plus ipilimumab could not be evaluated. The CDR3 runs from the conserved cysteine through the conserved F or W. D genes are given only for firm matches. Clone size appears in some rows only: once, few, many, or a class for an expanded clone.

clone size	V gene	J gene	D gene	CDR3 DNA	CDR3 protein
-	TRBV2	TRBJ2-1	TRBD2	TGTGCCATAGTCGCGGAAACTAGCGGAGGGATCTACTACAATGAGCAGTTCTTC	CAIVAETSGGIYYNEQFF
-	TRBV6-5	TRBJ1-1	TRBD1	TGTGCCAGCAGTAAGGGGGCGGAAGCTTTCTTT	CASSKGAEAFF
-	TRBV7-2	TRBJ2-5	TRBD2	TGTGCCAGCAGTCTCGGGACTAGCGTCCAAGAGACCCAGTACTTC	CASSLGTSVQETQYF
once	TRBV2	TRBJ2-7	TRBD2	TGTGCCAGCAGTGATCTTGTAGCGGGGGCCACCTACGAGCAGTACTTC	CASSDLVAGATYEQYF
-	TRBV30	TRBJ1-2	-	TGTGCCTGGAGTGTAGGAGGCTATGGCTACACCTTC	CAWSVGGYGYTF
-	TRBV5-1	TRBJ2-3	TRBD2	TGCGCCAGCAGCTTGGTGGGGGGGACCGATATCACAGATACGCAGTATTTT	CASSLVGGTDITDTQYF
-	TRBV6-5	TRBJ1-2	TRBD1	TGTGCCAGCAGTTACCAACAGGGGAAAGTCGATGGCTACACCTTC	CASSYQQGKVDGYTF
-	TRBV20-1	TRBJ2-5	-	TGCAGTGCTAGCCATCAAGAGACCCAGTACTTC	CSASHQETQYF
-	TRBV18	TRBJ1-5	-	TGTGCCAGCTCACGAGCCTCCCGGGACATAAATCAGCCCCAGCATTTT	CASSRASRDINQPQHF
-	TRBV10-2	TRBJ2-3	-	TGCGCCGGTGCGTGGGGGGGCACAGATACGCAGTATTTT	CAGAWGGTDTQYF
-	TRBV5-5	TRBJ1-2	-	TGTGCCAGCAGCCCCGGCGGCGACTATGGCTACACCTTC	CASSPGGDYGYTF